This T cell receptor beta chain emerged from a study of T cell responses to AZD1222 COVID-19 vaccine. Study information: Second doses were pooled across both intervals (about 4 or about 12 weeks).

The CDR3 consists of 13 residues. V was clipped by 2 bases and J by 9 bases, with 10 bases between them. The germline V gene has CDR1 SGHTA and CDR2 FQGTGA. For this clone: Its antigen is not known.

Assay used: immunoSEQ multiplex PCR; TCRdb lists only in-frame clones, some missing. The sample lists about 120,000 clones; roughly 90% were seen once. General study results and limits: Recipients of AZD1222 seropositive at baseline numbered only 6 or 7. White British donors predominated, females outnumbered males, and clonal diversity was possibly underestimated. Two AZD1222 administrations were followed by greater Spike-specific TCR breadth and depth.

This TCR was recovered from an adult in good health. This chain links TRBV7-3 with TRBJ2-2; D gene unclear. The material was peripheral blood, obtained on day 0 of AZD1222 vaccination. The chain's CDR3 is CASSLGVGRELFF. CDR3 DNA sequence: TGTGCCAGCAGCTTAGGGGTCGGCAGGGAGCTGTTTTTT. Variable domain in full (rest from reference TRBV7-3 and TRBJ2-2): GAGVSQTPSNKVTEKGKYVELRCDPISGHTALYWYRQSLGQGPEFLIYFQGTGAADDSGLPNDRFFAVRPEGSVSTLKIQRTERGDSAVYLCASSLGVGRELFFGEGSRLTVL.